This T cell receptor (beta chain) originates from a study of T cells after yellow fever vaccination (dated by TCRdb to between 2018 and 2021). For context, the study as a whole: The SMART-Seq v4 Ultra Low Input RNA kit was used to prepare libraries from fractions with low cell numbers. Blood samples were taken at several timepoints before and after primary and secondary immunization, and bulk PBMC replicates and cell subsets were isolated. The cohort comprised two healthy male donors, one aged 18 to 30 and one aged 30 to 40 years. To follow T-cell clones before and after both primary and booster YFV17D yellow fever vaccination, bulk TCR alpha and beta repertoires underwent longitudinal sequencing.

This clonotype was counted ten times or more. The antigen it recognizes is unknown. No quality values exist for individual bases; no much larger clone is one base distant. From the cysteine through the phenylalanine, the CDR3 covers 13 amino acids. The DNA shown is the 39-base CDR3, in frame from base 1. The germline V gene provides CDR1 SGHRS and CDR2 YFSETQ. V and J lose 5 bases and 5 bases, and a span of 13 bases separates them. Sequenced using an Illumina NovaSeq 6000. TCR cDNA was synthesized by 5'RACE template switching, which introduced a universal primer site and unique molecular identifiers. cDNA synthesis was primed from both the TCR alpha and TCR beta constant segments. Two PCR steps were used to amplify libraries, with sample barcodes and sequencing adapters being added in the second step. Sequencing of libraries was done on Illumina HiSeq 2500 (2x100 bp) or NovaSeq (2x150 bp). As for the original processing: MIGEC handled demultiplexing of reads and collapsing into UMI consensus sequences, while MiXCR performed V(D)J alignment. Using edgeR on replicate PBMC samples, clonotypes were called vaccine-responding if FDR was below 0.01 and the log2 fold change was above 5 up to day 15. CD4 or CD8 identity was assigned to each bulk clonotype according to whether the clonotype was present at higher abundance in the sequenced CD4 repertoire or the sequenced CD8 repertoire. TCRdb reworked the public reads: Q25 trimming with fastp, MiXCR clone assembly, productive beta chains retained. A single entry per CDR3 protein holds the most common genes and DNA from its merged rows. These V and J calls rely on TCRdb rather than the paper's analysis. The sample table holds about 220,000 distinct CDR3 sequences, of which about 3% were seen once. Less than 3.5% of the sample comes from the top ten.

On the study overall, not on this receptor specifically: FACS-sorted repertoires could contain abundant contaminating clonotypes from the bulk population, so computational filtering was required. The secondary T-cell response was found to be weaker but faster than the primary response, with a peak reached on day 5 rather than on day 15. A small fraction of clonotypes appeared in both the CD4 and CD8 compartments, likely as a result of convergent recombination. The study included only a couple of donors, which limits how far the findings can be generalized. After the booster, most clones that had expanded after primary vaccination were detected again (almost 97% of CD4 and more than 80% of CD8), suggesting broad maintenance of memory.

According to the study, the label for this sample's treatment or condition signals: live attenuated yellow fever vaccine strain. PBMCs were isolated from peripheral blood using a standard Ficoll-Paque protocol. Dynabeads CD4 and CD8 positive selection kits were used to isolate CD4 and CD8 T-cell fractions. TriZol was used to extract RNA from bulk PBMCs, CD4 and CD8 fractions, and dextramer-positive and dextramer-negative fractions. The sequence came from a man between 18 and 29 years old who received the YFV17D yellow fever vaccine. The chain is encoded by TRBV5-1 joined to TRBJ1-1; tentative D gene TRBD1, with 5 bases matching. Material: CD4+ T cells sorted from PBMCs, obtained 10 days after the yellow fever booster vaccination. The DNA sequence follows: TGCGCCAGCAGATCTGGGGCTCGGACTGAAGCTTTCTTT. This encodes CASRSGARTEAFF.